The 5 T cell receptor beta chains presented below share a single source sample, sequenced in a study of T-cell memory formation after mild COVID-19. TCRdb reprocessed the 5' RACE reads via MiXCR and lists one record per CDR3 protein. The profile shows approximately 180,000 distinct CDR3 sequences, 16% of them singletons. The sequenced material came from PBMCs or a T cell subset sorted from them (not recorded which). All receptors come from an adult woman who had mild COVID-19 (a few samples of this study predate the infection). Cell type and time point are not known.

This clonotype was picked up many times. V and J are TRBV7-2 and TRBJ2-7, with D possibly TRBD2 on 5 matching bases. V lost 3 bases and J 7 bases, leaving 13 bases between the germline ends. CDR3 size: 13 residues. Per the germline V gene, CDR1 is SGHTA and CDR2 is FQGNSA. CDR3 DNA: TGTGCCAGCAGCTTTCGCGAGGGCGGGGAGCAGTACTTC. Residues: CASSFREGGEQYF.

V and J are TRBV6-5 and TRBJ2-1; 9 bases fit TRBD1. The CDR3 runs to 15 residues. J lost 0 bases, V lost 6 bases, and 3 bases had no gene match. Per the germline V gene, CDR1 is MNHEY and CDR2 is SVGAGI. CDR3 residues: CASREQGASYNEQFF. CDR3 in DNA: TGTGCCAGCAGGGAACAGGGGGCCTCCTACAATGAGCAGTTCTTC.

A few counts support this clonotype. The rearrangement links TRBV6-2 or TRBV6-3 to TRBJ1-1; maybe TRBD1 (5 bases). Germline loops: CDR1 MNHEY, CDR2 SVGEGT. The CDR3 is 12 amino acids. V shed 0 bases and J shed 7 bases, with 6 bases lying between them. The CDR3 DNA is TGTGCCAGCAGTTACTCAGGGGTTGAAGCTTTCTTT. Residues: CASSYSGVEAFF.

The chain carries TRBV5-1 and TRBJ2-3; TRBD2 matches at 12 bases. Germline V gene data show CDR1 as SGHRS and CDR2 as YFSETQ. The CDR3 runs 18 residues. The ends lost 4 bases at V and 0 bases at J; junction bases unmatched: 9. The CDR3 nucleotides are TGCGCCAGCAGCGTCCAACCCGGACTAGCGGGGAGCACAGATACGCAGTATTTT. It encodes CASSVQPGLAGSTDTQYF.

The sample holds a few counts of this clonotype. An end of the junction differs from the germline gene, which may be a read error. The chain carries TRBV7-7 and TRBJ2-3; 12 bases agree with TRBD2. Germline CDR1 SSHAT, CDR2 FNYEAQ (reference sequence). This CDR3 has 16 residues. The CDR3 DNA reads as TGTGCTAGCAGCCCGACTAGCGGGAGAAGGACAGATACGCAGTATTTT. Translated: CASSPTSGRRTDTQYF.